These 3 T cell receptor beta chains share one sample of origin, sequenced in a study of blood T cell repertoires in COVID-19. Data came from immunoSEQ multiplex PCR; TCRdb stores just in-frame clones and leaves some out. This repertoire shows about 220,000 clones, 80% to 90% found once; its top ten account for 2.5% to 3%. The source material was PBMCs or T cells enriched from blood (not recorded which). These receptors were taken from a woman aged 25 to 39 with acute COVID-19.

V usage is TRBV6-2 or TRBV6-3 and J usage is TRBJ1-5; D is perhaps TRBD1 (6 bases). V was shortened by 4 bases and J by 0 bases, with 13 bases between the two germline ends. Germline lookup yields CDR1 MNHEY and CDR2 SVGEGT. CDR3 length equals 16 residues. The chain's CDR3 is CASSWTEGYSNQPQHF. CDR3 DNA: TGTGCCAGCAGTTGGACAGAAGGGTATAGCAATCAGCCCCAGCATTTT.

The chain couples TRBV9 to TRBJ1-4, with D perhaps TRBD1 (6 bases). CDR1 and CDR2 from the germline V gene are SGDLS and YYNGEE. The CDR3 runs 15 residues. Trimming cost V 3 bases and J 8 bases, with 17 bases left between them. CDR3 coding DNA: TGTGCCAGCAGCGCCCGACAGGTCACTGGGGAAAAACTGTTTTTT. Protein product: CASSARQVTGEKLFF.

J is TRBJ1-2 and V is TRBV10-3; 11 nucleotides align to TRBD1. The V segment lost 6 bases and the J segment 8 bases; nucleotides outside the gene matches: 8. The CDR3 is made up of 14 amino acids. CDR1 is ENHRY and CDR2 is SYGVKD in the germline V gene. This CDR3 is CAISKTDRGLGYTF. The CDR3 coding sequence is TGTGCCATCAGCAAAACGGACAGGGGGCTGGGCTACACCTTC.